What follows is one TCR beta chain and its context. The sample is drawn from a study of OX40 agonist ivuxolimab in advanced cancers. The assay was immunoSEQ multiplex PCR, and TCRdb's table has in-frame clones only and misses some. The sample lists some 99,000 clones, about four fifths occurring once. The CDR3 totals 15 residues. From germline, CDR1 is SGHAT and CDR2 FQNNGV. V was shortened by 5 bases and J by 0 bases, with 14 bases between the two germline ends. Sample: CD4+ or CD8+ T cells sorted from blood, taken in a trial of the OX40 agonist ivuxolimab. The origin of this receptor is an adult with an advanced solid tumor such as melanoma, head and neck, liver or kidney cancer. This sequence joins TRBV11-2 and TRBJ2-7; possibly TRBD2 for D (6 bases). The CDR3 loop reads CASSAPGVLSYEQYF. Written as DNA, the CDR3 is TGTGCCAGCAGCGCCCCGGGAGTTCTCTCCTACGAGCAGTACTTC.